Below are 27 T cell receptor beta chains sequenced from a single sample in a study of T cell repertoires in aging, cancer and after chemotherapy (dated by TCRdb to between 2018 and 2021). Sequenced using an Illumina MiSeq. Using a mixed TRB-A/B primer pool, multiplex touch-down PCR amplified rearranged TRB sequences covering the V, D and J segments. The public reads were quality trimmed at Q25 with fastp and then assembled into clones with MiXCR by TCRdb, keeping productive beta chains. Each entry merges the rows of one CDR3 protein and shows their most common DNA and genes. The sample yields some 6,000 distinct CDR3 sequences; under 30% were counted once. Of the sample, 8.5% to 10% is held by the ten largest clones. Genomic DNA extracted from peripheral blood, rather than sorted cells or RNA, was used as the source for amplification of TCR beta rearrangements. Sequenced: blood. The source of these receptors is a human donor in good health.

This clonotype showed up just a few times. The chain carries TRBV6-2 or TRBV6-3 and TRBJ2-3, with TRBD1 as a possible D gene (6 bases). CDR1 MNHEY and CDR2 SVGEGT come from the germline V gene. CDR3 length: 16 amino acids. The V end lost 5 bases, the J end lost 0 bases, and 15 bases lay between the germline ends. The CDR3 sequence is CASSPLGATSTDTQYF. CDR3 in DNA: TGTGCCAGCAGTCCCCTGGGGGCTACTAGCACAGATACGCAGTATTTT.

The rearrangement links TRBV5-1 to TRBJ2-7; unclear D gene. Germline CDR1 reads SGHRS; CDR2 reads YFSETQ. V dropped 0 bases and J dropped 5 bases, with 15 bases sitting between them. The CDR3 runs to 15 residues. This CDR3 is CASSLASGVIDEQYF. The CDR3 DNA is TGCGCCAGCAGCTTGGCGTCTGGGGTCATTGACGAGCAGTACTTC.

This clonotype is judged medium-sized. The chain has TRBV19 and TRBJ1-3; D remains unclear. The CDR3 loop spans 13 amino acids. Germline V gene data show CDR1 as LNHDA and CDR2 as SQIVND (reference sequence). The V and J ends lost 5 bases and 7 bases respectively, with 12 bases between them. Here the CDR3 reads CASSLRNRNTIYF. CDR3 DNA sequence: TGTGCCAGTAGTCTCAGGAATCGGAACACCATATATTTT.

The chain is built from TRBV20-1 and TRBJ2-1; D not certain. The V gene's germline CDR1 is DFQATT and CDR2 SNEGSKA (reference sequence). The CDR3 is made up of 14 amino acids. The V and J ends lost 0 bases and 7 bases respectively, with 13 bases between them. CDR3 coding DNA: TGCAGTGCTAGAGATCGGGTCAGCTATAATGAGCAGTTCTTC. The encoded protein is CSARDRVSYNEQFF.

In this sample, this clonotype turned up a few times. This chain links TRBV29-1 with TRBJ2-5; D gene ambiguous. V lost 4 bases to trimming and J lost 4 bases, with 7 bases between them. Germline CDR1 and CDR2: SQVTM and ANQGSEA. The CDR3 consists of 11 residues. The CDR3 nucleotides read TGCAGCGTTGGGGCAGTAGAGACCCAGTACTTC. It translates to CSVGAVETQYF.

This chain connects TRBV20-1 to TRBJ1-2; maybe TRBD1 (5 bases). Germline CDR1 and CDR2: DFQATT and SNEGSKA (reference sequence). Trimming pared 4 bases from V and 7 bases from J, leaving 16 bases between. This CDR3 has 13 amino acids. The CDR3 region is CSATVGSGSGYTF. CDR3 coding DNA: TGCAGTGCTACGGTCGGGTCAGGGAGTGGCTACACCTTC.

This chain joins TRBV20-1 and TRBJ1-2; 7 bases agree with TRBD1. Germline loops: CDR1 DFQATT, CDR2 SNEGSKA (reference sequence). J was trimmed by 0 bases and V by 4 bases; bases with no gene match: 5. The CDR3 consists of 14 residues. CDR3 nucleotides: TGCAGTGCTACCGGGACAGATGCTAACTATGGCTACACCTTC. Its protein is CSATGTDANYGYTF.

This clonotype is medium-sized within its sample. This chain uses TRBV27 with TRBJ2-1; 8 nucleotides agree with TRBD1. Germline CDR1 is MNHEY and CDR2 is SMNVEV (reference sequence). Germline trimming cut 6 bases from V and 2 bases from J; bases unmatched to any gene: 6. This CDR3 has 15 residues. The chain's CDR3 is CASSIGQGTYNEQFF. The CDR3 coding sequence is TGTGCCAGCAGCATTGGACAGGGCACCTACAATGAGCAGTTCTTC.

This clonotype has just a few counts. The rearrangement joins TRBV10-3 to TRBJ2-1; TRBD1 aligns across 10 bases. The CDR3 length is 21 residues. V shed 4 bases, J shed 0 bases, and the junction held 18 bases outside the gene matches. CDR1 ENHRY and CDR2 SYGVKD come from the germline V gene. As DNA, the CDR3 is TGTGCCATCAGTGGAGGGACCCGGGACAGGGGCCAAAGGAGCTCCTACAATGAGCAGTTCTTC. The encoded protein is CAISGGTRDRGQRSSYNEQFF.

This clonotype is judged medium-sized. The chain joins TRBV7-9 to TRBJ2-3, with TRBD2 identical over 7 bases. Germline V gene sequence: CDR1 SEHNR, CDR2 FQNEAQ (reference sequence). The CDR3 is 15 amino acids. Losses at the gene ends were 5 bases for V and 6 bases for J; bases not matched to a gene: 11. CDR3 amino acids: CASSPGTIGPDTQYF. The CDR3 region has the DNA TGTGCCAGCAGCCCAGGGACTATAGGTCCGGATACGCAGTATTTT. Full variable domain (rest looked up from reference TRBV7-9 and TRBJ2-3): DTGVSQNPRHKITKRGQNVTFRCDPISEHNRLYWYRQTLGQGPEFLTYFQNEAQLEKSRLLSDRFSAERPKGSFSTLEIQRTEQGDSAMYLCASSPGTIGPDTQYFGPGTRLTVL.

By its share, this clonotype is medium-sized. The gene calls are TRBV12-3 or TRBV12-4 and TRBJ1-2; 7 bases match TRBD1. With V trimmed by 3 bases and J by 2 bases, 9 bases remained unmatched. CDR3 length: 16 residues. CDR3 loop: CASSFLWQGENYGYTF. Written as DNA, the CDR3 is TGTGCCAGCAGTTTTTTATGGCAGGGGGAGAACTATGGCTACACCTTC.

Within the sample, this clonotype is medium-sized. The V gene is TRBV5-6, the J gene TRBJ1-2; 7 nucleotides line up with TRBD1. Germline-derived CDR1 and CDR2 are SGHDT and YYEEEE. The V and J ends lost 4 bases and 6 bases, in that order; junction bases with no gene match: 9. The CDR3 is 14 amino acids. CDR3 sequence (DNA): TGTGCCAGCAGCCTGGCGACAGGGTTGGATGGCTACACCTTC. It encodes CASSLATGLDGYTF.

This clonotype is medium-sized in the sample. This chain joins TRBV5-4 and TRBJ1-5, with 8 nucleotides matching TRBD1. Germline V gene lookup returns CDR1 SGHNT and CDR2 YYREEE (reference sequence). With 9 bases clipped from V and 7 bases from J, the junction kept 9 bases outside the gene matches. The CDR3 covers 13 residues. CDR3 in DNA: TGTGCCACCGGACAGGGTGCAGGGCAGCCCCAGCATTTT. Its translation is CATGQGAGQPQHF.

Concerning this clonotype: A single base separates this from a much larger clone, so it may be a read error. The rearrangement joins TRBV7-6 to TRBJ2-5; D is uncertain. The CDR3 is 13 residues long. Germline CDR1 and CDR2: SGHVS and FNYEAQ. The CDR3 DNA is TGTGCCAGCAGCTTAGGGAGCCAAGAGACCCATTACTTC. This codes for CASSLGSQETHYF.

This clonotype is labeled medium-sized. The rearrangement uses TRBV6-6 and TRBJ1-1, with no clear D. This CDR3 has 11 amino acids. CDR1 and CDR2 (germline): MNHNY, SVGAGI (reference sequence). V was clipped by 5 bases and J by 3 bases, with 4 bases between them. The chain's CDR3 is CASSPYTEAFF. CDR3 bases: TGTGCCAGCAGTCCCTACACTGAAGCTTTCTTT.

The chain employs TRBV7-9 and TRBJ2-3; D may be TRBD1 (6 bases). The CDR3 runs to 14 residues. Germline-derived CDR1 and CDR2 are SEHNR and FQNEAQ (reference sequence). V was cut by 5 bases and J by 4 bases, with 13 bases left in between. This CDR3 is CASSNTGFSDTQYF. The DNA of the CDR3 is TGTGCCAGCAGCAATACAGGGTTTTCAGATACGCAGTATTTT. Variable domain in full (rest from reference TRBV7-9 and TRBJ2-3): DTGVSQNPRHKITKRGQNVTFRCDPISEHNRLYWYRQTLGQGPEFLTYFQNEAQLEKSRLLSDRFSAERPKGSFSTLEIQRTEQGDSAMYLCASSNTGFSDTQYFGPGTRLTVL.

In this sample, this clonotype is medium-sized. The chain couples TRBV27 to TRBJ2-3, with 9 bases fitting TRBD1. V lost 4 bases, J lost 3 bases, and 5 bases stayed unmatched. The CDR3 is 15 residues long. The germline V gene encodes CDR1 MNHEY and CDR2 SMNVEV (reference sequence). This chain's CDR3 is CASSSSGTGTDTQYF. The CDR3 region has the DNA TGTGCCAGCAGTTCCTCCGGGACAGGGACAGATACGCAGTATTTT.

Points on this clonotype: At one of its ends the junction is not consistent with the germline gene, which may arise from a read error. This rearrangement joins TRBV12-3 or TRBV12-4 to TRBJ2-6, with a weak D call TRBD2 (6 bases). The CDR3 runs 15 residues. CDR3 in DNA: TGTGCCAGCAGCTTAGCGGTTTCTGGGGCCAACGTCCTGACTTTC. It encodes CASSLAVSGANVLTF.

In this sample, this clonotype is medium-sized. V usage is TRBV5-6 and J usage is TRBJ2-7; D is possibly TRBD1 (6 bases). Germline V gene sequence: CDR1 SGHDT, CDR2 YYEEEE. The CDR3 runs to 15 residues. Trimming took 4 bases from V and 2 from J, leaving 16 bases between them. This chain's CDR3 is CASSRDRIMTYEQYV. CDR3 in DNA: TGTGCCAGCAGCCGCGACAGGATAATGACCTACGAGCAGTACGTC.

This clonotype is labeled as medium-sized. V is TRBV6-5 and J is TRBJ2-2, with 7 bases identical to TRBD2. The V gene's germline CDR1 is MNHEY and CDR2 SVGAGI. The CDR3 contains 15 residues. V trimming: 8 bases; J trimming: 1 base; junction bases outside the gene matches: 7. The CDR3 is CASRRLALNTGELFF. The CDR3 DNA sequence: TGTGCCAGCCGGAGACTAGCTTTGAACACCGGGGAGCTGTTTTTT.

Judged by abundance, this clonotype is medium-sized (0.01 to 0.1%). V and J are TRBV19 and TRBJ1-1; D gene ambiguous. The V end lost 6 bases, the J end lost 8 bases, and 22 bases lay between the germline ends. The CDR3 contains 15 residues. Germline V gives CDR1 LNHDA, CDR2 SQIVND (reference sequence). The CDR3 region is CASRSGRVEGVEAFF. In DNA form, the CDR3 reads TGTGCCAGTAGGTCGGGGAGGGTCGAAGGAGTAGAAGCTTTCTTT.

This clonotype is categorized as medium-sized. This sequence joins TRBV20-1 and TRBJ2-1; 11 bases line up with TRBD2. The germline V gene encodes CDR1 DFQATT and CDR2 SNEGSKA (reference sequence). Trimming cost V 6 bases and J 0 bases; bases outside gene matches: 7. This CDR3 is built from 16 residues. The CDR3 nucleotides read TGCAGTGCACAACTAGCGGGGGCGTTCTCCTACAATGAGCAGTTCTTC. Translating gives CSAQLAGAFSYNEQFF.

The chain recombines TRBV7-2 with TRBJ2-1, with D perhaps given as TRBD1 or TRBD2 (5 bases each). The CDR3 consists of 16 residues. V lost 3 bases and J lost 3, with 15 bases in between. From germline, CDR1 is SGHTA and CDR2 FQGNSA. CDR3 nucleotide sequence: TGTGCCAGCAGCTTGGACCGGGACGCCTTCTACAATGAGCAGTTCTTC. This encodes CASSLDRDAFYNEQFF. The entire variable domain, with the rest obtained from reference TRBV7-2 and TRBJ2-1, is as follows: GAGVSQSPSNKVTEKGKDVELRCDPISGHTALYWYRQSLGQGLEFLIYFQGNSAPDKSGLPSDRFSAERTGGSVSTLTIQRTQQEDSAVYLCASSLDRDAFYNEQFFGPGTRLTVL.

The V and J genes are TRBV24-1 and TRBJ2-1; 10 bases are shared with TRBD1. CDR3 length: 12 amino acids. Germline assignment: CDR1 KGHDR and CDR2 SFDVKD. V shed 11 bases, J shed 9 bases, and the junction held 6 bases outside the gene matches. The CDR3 DNA is TGTGCCAGCCGACAGGGGGCAGGTGAGCAGTTCTTC. Translating it yields CASRQGAGEQFF.

This clonotype was observed a few times. The chain recombines TRBV5-1 with TRBJ2-7; 7 bases map to TRBD1. Germline lookup yields CDR1 SGHRS and CDR2 YFSETQ. The CDR3 contains 13 residues. V gave up 4 bases and J gave up 7 bases; unmatched junction bases: 8. The CDR3 coding sequence is TGCGCCAGCAGCCTAGAGAGGGGGCAGGAGCAGTACGTC. This codes for CASSLERGQEQYV.

This clonotype counts as medium-sized (0.01 to 0.1%). The chain is built from TRBV6-1 and TRBJ1-3; D is uncertain. Germline-derived CDR1 and CDR2 are MNHNS and SASEGT. V dropped 1 base and J dropped 0 bases, with 16 bases sitting between them. The CDR3 is made up of 18 amino acids. CDR3 amino acids: CASSEVNPTFTSGNTIYF. The CDR3 DNA is TGTGCCAGCAGTGAAGTGAACCCCACCTTTACCTCTGGAAACACCATATATTTT.

In the case of this clonotype: A much larger clone lies one base from this, so it may be a read error. The chain has TRBV15 and TRBJ2-3, with 13 bases identical to TRBD2. Per the germline V gene, CDR1 is LNHNV and CDR2 is YYDKDF (reference sequence). The CDR3 runs to 18 residues. The CDR3 DNA sequence: TGTGCCACCAGCCCCCAAACCGGGACTAGCGGGATAGTAAATACGAAGTATTTT. Its translation: CATSPQTGTSGIVNTKYF.